This T cell receptor (beta chain) was documented in a study of low-dose radiotherapy and immunotherapy resistance in tumors (dated by TCRdb to between 2020 and 2023). Background on the whole study: In Cohort 1, each fraction delivered 0.5 Gy every 2 weeks, and the prescribed total PTV dose was 6.5 Gy. Randomization of trial participants into treatment groups was not performed. Every two weeks, patients got intravenous cyclophosphamide at 200 mg/m2, given one day ahead of each radiation and immunotherapy administration. Aspirin 300 mg was taken orally once daily by patients for four cycles, starting on cycle 1 day 1. Eight patients were included in the translational analysis, namely three from the first dose cohort plus the first five from the second dose cohort. For Cohort 2, the dose was 1 Gy per fraction given every two weeks, adding up to 13 Gy in total across 26 weeks. Patients were given nivolumab as a 240 mg flat dose every two weeks and ipilimumab at 1 mg/kg every six weeks, with both drugs delivered intravenously.

Reading from cysteine to phenylalanine, the CDR3 counts 15 amino acids. Just the 45-base CDR3 DNA is kept, in frame starting at base 1. The sequencing machine was an Illumina HiSeq 2500. Superscript III and a set of TRAV- and TRBV-specific primers were used to synthesize first-strand cDNA, so that both TCRalpha and TCRbeta chains were covered. A roughly 19-cycle PCR with Phusion amplified the TCRs, pairing a constant-region primer with the adapter that was attached to the V primers. Isolated mRNA was amplified with the MessageAmp II aRNA Amplification Kit, using an approximately 15-hour in vitro transcription at 37°C. The Dynabeads mRNA DIRECT Purification Kit was used to isolate the mRNA for TCR sequencing. Indexed Illumina adapters were added in a second Phusion PCR of 25 cycles, after which AMPure XP beads were used to purify the products. The paper's processing steps were these. Using custom Perl scripts, TCR sequences encoding the same protein were pooled, out-of-frame sequences were removed, and the abundance of each clonotype was computed. Any TCR sequence backed by just one read was left out of the analysis. The metrics used to describe the repertoires included Shannon entropy, Gini index, clonality, richness, and the frequency of TCRs shared between repertoires. TCRdb took the public reads, trimmed them with fastp at Q25, ran MiXCR for clone calling and kept in-frame beta chains. Rows are combined by CDR3 protein, so each entry shows the most common genes and DNA. TCRdb, not the original authors, processed these V and J calls. The sample profile shows fewer than 90,000 distinct CDR3 sequences; about 20% of them were found once. The top ten clones comprise less than 6% of the sample.

A note on this clonotype: The antigen it binds to is not known. Per-base quality was not reported, and no clone a single base away is much larger than it.

The sample's time point label is to be understood as: before trial treatment. Donors were enrolled in RACIN, a single-arm phase I dose-escalation trial combining nivolumab, ipilimumab, aspirin, low-dose cyclophosphamide and low-dose radiotherapy. Patients with advanced, TIL-negative solid tumors were considered eligible. The receptor was derived from a male donor with prostate cancer. This chain is built from TRBV26 and TRBJ1-6; TRBD1 is taken as the D call from the table, unchecked against the DNA. TRBV26 is a documented pseudogene. Here the sequenced sample was PBMCs, taken before treatment. The CDR3 protein: CASSSTGRYNSPLHF. The nucleotides are TGTGCCAGCAGTTCGACAGGGCGATATAATTCACCCCTCCACTTT.